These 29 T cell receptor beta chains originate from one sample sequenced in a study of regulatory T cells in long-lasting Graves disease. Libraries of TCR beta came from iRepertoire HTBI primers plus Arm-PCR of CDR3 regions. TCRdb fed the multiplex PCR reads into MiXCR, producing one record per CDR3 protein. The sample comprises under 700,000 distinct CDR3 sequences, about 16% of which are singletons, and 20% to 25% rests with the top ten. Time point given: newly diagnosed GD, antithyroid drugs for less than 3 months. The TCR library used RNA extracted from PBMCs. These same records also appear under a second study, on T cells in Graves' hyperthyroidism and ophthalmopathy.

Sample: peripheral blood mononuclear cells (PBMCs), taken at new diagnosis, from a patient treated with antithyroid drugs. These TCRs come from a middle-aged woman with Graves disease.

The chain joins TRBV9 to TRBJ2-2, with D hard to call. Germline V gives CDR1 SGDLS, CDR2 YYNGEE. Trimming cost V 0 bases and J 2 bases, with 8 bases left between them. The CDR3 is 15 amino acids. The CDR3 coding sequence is TGTGCCAGCAGCGTAGGCCTACTAAACACCGGGGAGCTGTTTTTT. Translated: CASSVGLLNTGELFF.

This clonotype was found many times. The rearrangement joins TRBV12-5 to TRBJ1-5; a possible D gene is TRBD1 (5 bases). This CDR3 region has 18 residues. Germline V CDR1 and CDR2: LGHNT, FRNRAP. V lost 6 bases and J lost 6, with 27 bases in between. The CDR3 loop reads CASGMRALGGGRGQPQHF. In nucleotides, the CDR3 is TGTGCTAGTGGCATGCGGGCTCTCGGGGGGGGTCGAGGTCAGCCCCAGCATTTT.

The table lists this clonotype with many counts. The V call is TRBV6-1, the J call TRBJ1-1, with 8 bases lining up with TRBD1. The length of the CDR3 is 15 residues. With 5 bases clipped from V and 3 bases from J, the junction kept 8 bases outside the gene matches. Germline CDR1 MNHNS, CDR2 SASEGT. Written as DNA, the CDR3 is TGTGCCAGCAGTCCTCTGACAGGGGCGGACACTGAAGCTTTCTTT. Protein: CASSPLTGADTEAFF.

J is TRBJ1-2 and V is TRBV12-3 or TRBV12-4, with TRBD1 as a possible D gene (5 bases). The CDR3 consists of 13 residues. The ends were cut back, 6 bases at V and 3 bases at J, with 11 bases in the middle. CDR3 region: CASSWGPDYGYTF. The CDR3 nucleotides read TGTGCCAGCAGCTGGGGACCGGACTATGGCTACACCTTC.

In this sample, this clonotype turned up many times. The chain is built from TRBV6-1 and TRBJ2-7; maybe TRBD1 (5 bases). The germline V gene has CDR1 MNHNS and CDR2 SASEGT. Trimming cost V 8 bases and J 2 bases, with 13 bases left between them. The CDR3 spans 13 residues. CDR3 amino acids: CASCDRPTYEQYF. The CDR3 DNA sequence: TGTGCCAGCTGCGACAGACCGACCTACGAGCAGTACTTC.

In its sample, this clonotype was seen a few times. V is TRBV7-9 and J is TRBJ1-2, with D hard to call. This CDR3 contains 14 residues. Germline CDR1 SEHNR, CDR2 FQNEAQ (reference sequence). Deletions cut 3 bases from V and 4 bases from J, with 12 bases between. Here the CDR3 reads CASSFHLHGYGYTF. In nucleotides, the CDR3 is TGTGCCAGCAGCTTTCACCTCCACGGCTATGGCTACACCTTC.

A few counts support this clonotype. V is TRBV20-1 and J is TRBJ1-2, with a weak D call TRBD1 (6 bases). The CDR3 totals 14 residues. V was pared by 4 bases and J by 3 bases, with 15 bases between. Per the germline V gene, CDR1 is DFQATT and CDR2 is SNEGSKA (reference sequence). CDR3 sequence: CSATPLGGDYGYTF. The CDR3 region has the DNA TGCAGTGCTACTCCCCTAGGGGGGGACTATGGCTACACCTTC.

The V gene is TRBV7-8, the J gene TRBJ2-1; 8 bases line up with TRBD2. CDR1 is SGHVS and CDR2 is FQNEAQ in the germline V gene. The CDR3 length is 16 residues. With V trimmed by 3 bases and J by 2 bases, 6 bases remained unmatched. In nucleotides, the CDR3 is TGTGCCAGCAGCTTCTTTAGCGGGATAACCTACAATGAGCAGTTCTTC. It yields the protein CASSFFSGITYNEQFF.

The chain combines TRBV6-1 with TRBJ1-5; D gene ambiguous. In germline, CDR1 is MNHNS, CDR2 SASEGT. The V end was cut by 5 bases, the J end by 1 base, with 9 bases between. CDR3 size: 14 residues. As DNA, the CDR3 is TGTGCCAGCAGTACATTGGACAGCAATCAGCCCCAGCATTTT. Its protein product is CASSTLDSNQPQHF.

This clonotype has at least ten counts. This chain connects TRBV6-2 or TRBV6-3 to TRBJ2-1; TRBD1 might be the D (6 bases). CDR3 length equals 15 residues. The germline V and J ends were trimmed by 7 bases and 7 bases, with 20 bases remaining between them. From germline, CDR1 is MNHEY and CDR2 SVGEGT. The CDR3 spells CASKGLVGGKNEQFF. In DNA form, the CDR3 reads TGTGCCAGCAAGGGATTAGTAGGGGGAAAGAATGAGCAGTTCTTC.

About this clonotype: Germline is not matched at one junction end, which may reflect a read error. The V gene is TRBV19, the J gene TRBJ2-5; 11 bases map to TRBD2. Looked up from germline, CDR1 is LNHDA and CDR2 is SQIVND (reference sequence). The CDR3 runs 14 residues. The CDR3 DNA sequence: TGTGCCGGTAGTAGCGGGGGGGCGGGGGAGACCCAGTACTTC. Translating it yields CAGSSGGAGETQYF.

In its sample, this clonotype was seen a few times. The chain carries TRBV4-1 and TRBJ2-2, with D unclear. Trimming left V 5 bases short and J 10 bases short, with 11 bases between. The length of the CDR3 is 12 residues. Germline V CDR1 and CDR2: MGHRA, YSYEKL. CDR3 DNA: TGCGCCAGCAGCGAGCCCCAGGAGGAGCTGTTTTTT. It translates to CASSEPQEELFF.

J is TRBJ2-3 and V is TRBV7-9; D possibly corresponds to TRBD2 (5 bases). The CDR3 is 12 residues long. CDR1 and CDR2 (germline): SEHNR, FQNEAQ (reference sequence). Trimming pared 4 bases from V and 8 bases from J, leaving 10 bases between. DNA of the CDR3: TGTGCCAGCAGCTCTGTTCGGGGTACGCAGTATTTT. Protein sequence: CASSSVRGTQYF.

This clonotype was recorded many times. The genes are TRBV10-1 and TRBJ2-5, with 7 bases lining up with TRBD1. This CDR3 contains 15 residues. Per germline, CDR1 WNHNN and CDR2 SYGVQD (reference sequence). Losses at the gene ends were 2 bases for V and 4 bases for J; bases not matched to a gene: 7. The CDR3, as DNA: TGCGCCAGCAGTGAGACCCCTACAGGGGCAGAGACCCAGTACTTC. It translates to CASSETPTGAETQYF.

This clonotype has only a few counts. The CDR3 loop is CASSLNAGGSYNEQFF. DNA for the CDR3: TGTGCCAGCAGCTTGAATGCGGGGGGTAGCTACAATGAGCAGTTCTTC. The V gene is TRBV11-2, the J gene TRBJ2-1; 8 nucleotides agree with TRBD2. Germline CDR1 reads SGHAT; CDR2 reads FQNNGV. Unmatched junction bases numbered 7, after V lost 3 bases and J lost 3 bases. The CDR3 covers 16 residues. Combining the CDR3 with reference TRBV11-2 and TRBJ2-1 gives the whole variable domain EAGVAQSPRYKIIEKRQSVAFWCNPISGHATLYWYQQILGQGPKLLIQFQNNGVVDDSQLPKDRFSAERLKGVDSTLKIQPAKLEDSAVYLCASSLNAGGSYNEQFFGPGTRLTVL.

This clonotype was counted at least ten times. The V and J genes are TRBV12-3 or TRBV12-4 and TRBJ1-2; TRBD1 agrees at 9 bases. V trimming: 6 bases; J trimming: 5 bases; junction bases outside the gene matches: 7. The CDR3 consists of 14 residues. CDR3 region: CASSFQDRGYGYTF. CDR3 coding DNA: TGTGCCAGCAGCTTCCAAGACAGGGGGTATGGCTACACCTTC.

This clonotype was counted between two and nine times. DNA of the CDR3: TGTGCCAGCAGCCAAGGAGCGGGGATCACAGATACGCAGTATTTT. This translates into CASSQGAGITDTQYF. The V gene is TRBV3-1, the J gene TRBJ2-3, with 7 bases that match TRBD2. V was clipped by 1 base and J by 2 bases; unmatched bases: 3. Germline CDR1 is LGHDT and CDR2 is YNNKEL (reference sequence). The length of the CDR3 is 15 residues.

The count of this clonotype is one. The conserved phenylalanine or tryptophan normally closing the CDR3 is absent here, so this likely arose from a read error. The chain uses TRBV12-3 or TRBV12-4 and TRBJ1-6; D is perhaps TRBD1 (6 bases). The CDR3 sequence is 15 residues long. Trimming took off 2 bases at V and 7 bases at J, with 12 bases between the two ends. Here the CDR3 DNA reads TGTGCCAGCAGTTTACTTCGGGACATAAATTCACCCCTCCACATT. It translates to CASSLLRDINSPLHI.

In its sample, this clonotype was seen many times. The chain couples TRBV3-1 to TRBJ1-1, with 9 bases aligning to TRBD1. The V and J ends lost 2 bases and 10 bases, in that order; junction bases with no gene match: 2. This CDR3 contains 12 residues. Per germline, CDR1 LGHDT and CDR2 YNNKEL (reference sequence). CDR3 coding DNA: TGTGCCAGCAGCCAACTGGGACAGGGAGCTTTCTTT. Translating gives CASSQLGQGAFF.

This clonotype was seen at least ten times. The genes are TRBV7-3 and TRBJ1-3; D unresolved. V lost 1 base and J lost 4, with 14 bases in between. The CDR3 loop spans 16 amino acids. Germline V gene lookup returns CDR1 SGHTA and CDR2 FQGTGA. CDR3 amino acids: CASSLMVLARGNTIYF. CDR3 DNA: TGTGCCAGCAGCTTAATGGTTCTCGCCAGGGGAAACACCATATATTTT.

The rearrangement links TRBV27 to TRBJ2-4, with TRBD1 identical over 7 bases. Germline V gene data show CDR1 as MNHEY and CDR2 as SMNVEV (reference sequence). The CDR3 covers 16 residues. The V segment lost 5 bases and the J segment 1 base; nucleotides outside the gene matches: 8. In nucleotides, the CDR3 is TGTGCCAGCAGTCCGACAGGGATCTTGGCCAAAAACATTCAGTACTTC. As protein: CASSPTGILAKNIQYF.

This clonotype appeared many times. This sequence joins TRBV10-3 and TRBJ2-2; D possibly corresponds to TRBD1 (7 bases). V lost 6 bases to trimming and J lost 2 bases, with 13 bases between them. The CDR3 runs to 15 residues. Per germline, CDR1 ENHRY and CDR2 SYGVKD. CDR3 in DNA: TGTGCCATCAGGCGGGACAGACCTAACACCGGGGAGCTGTTTTTT. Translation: CAIRRDRPNTGELFF.

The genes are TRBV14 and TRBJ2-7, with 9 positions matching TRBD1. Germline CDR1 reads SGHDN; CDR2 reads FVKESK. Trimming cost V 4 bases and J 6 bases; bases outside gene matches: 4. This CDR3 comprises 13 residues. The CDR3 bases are TGTGCCAGCAGCCTGGGACAGGGCCTCGAGCAGTACTTC. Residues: CASSLGQGLEQYF.

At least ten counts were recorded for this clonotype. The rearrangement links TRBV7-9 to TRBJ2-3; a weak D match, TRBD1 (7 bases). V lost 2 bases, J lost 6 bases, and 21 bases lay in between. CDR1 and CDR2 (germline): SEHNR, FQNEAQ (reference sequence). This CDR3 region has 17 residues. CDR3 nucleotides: TGTGCCAGCAGCTTAAACTTGGCAGGGGGGCTCGTGGATACGCAGTATTTT. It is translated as CASSLNLAGGLVDTQYF.

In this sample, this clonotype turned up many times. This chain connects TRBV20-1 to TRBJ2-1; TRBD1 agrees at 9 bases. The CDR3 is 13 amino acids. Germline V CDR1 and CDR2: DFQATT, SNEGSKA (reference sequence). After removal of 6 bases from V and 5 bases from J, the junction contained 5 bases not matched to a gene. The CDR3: CSAPRTGDNEQFF. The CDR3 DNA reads TGCAGTGCCCCCCGGACAGGGGACAATGAGCAGTTCTTC.

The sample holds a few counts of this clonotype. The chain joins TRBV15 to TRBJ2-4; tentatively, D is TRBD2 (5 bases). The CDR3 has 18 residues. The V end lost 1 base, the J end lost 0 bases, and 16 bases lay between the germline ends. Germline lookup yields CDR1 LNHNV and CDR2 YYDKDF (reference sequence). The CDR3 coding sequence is TGTGCCACCAGCAGAGGGGAAACTAGGAATCTAGCCAAAAACATTCAGTACTTC. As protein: CATSRGETRNLAKNIQYF.

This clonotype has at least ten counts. This chain's CDR3 is CASSLKGAYTEAFF. The CDR3 DNA reads as TGTGCCAGCAGCTTAAAGGGGGCCTACACTGAAGCTTTCTTT. The chain uses TRBV11-1 and TRBJ1-1; 7 nucleotides agree with TRBD1. The CDR3 contains 14 residues. The V gene end was trimmed by 2 bases and the J gene end by 3 bases; junction bases not matched to a gene: 3. Per germline, CDR1 SGHAT and CDR2 FQDESV (reference sequence).

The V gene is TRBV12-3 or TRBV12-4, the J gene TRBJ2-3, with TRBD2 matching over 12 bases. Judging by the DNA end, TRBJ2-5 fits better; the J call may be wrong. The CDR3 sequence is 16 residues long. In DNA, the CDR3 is TGTGCCAGCAGTTTGAGACTAGCGGGGGCACGCGGGACCCAGTACTTC. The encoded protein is CASSLRLAGARGTQYF.

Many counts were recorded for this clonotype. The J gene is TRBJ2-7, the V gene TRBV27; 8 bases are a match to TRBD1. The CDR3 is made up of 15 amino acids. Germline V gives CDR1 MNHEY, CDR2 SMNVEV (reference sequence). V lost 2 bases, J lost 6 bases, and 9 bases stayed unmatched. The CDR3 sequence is CASSLEPGGVTEQYF. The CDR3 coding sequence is TGTGCCAGCAGTTTAGAGCCAGGGGGCGTCACCGAGCAGTACTTC.